This T cell receptor (beta chain) was obtained from a study of lymphopenia after photon versus proton radiotherapy. The study's findings and limits: Survival link was tested only in deceased patients; proton benefit remains a possibility.

The CDR3 extends over 18 amino acids. V was clipped by 2 bases and J by 3 bases, with 23 bases between them. Germline assignment: CDR1 SGHAT and CDR2 FQNNGV. On this clone itself: As yet, its antigen is unknown.

Sequenced by immunoSEQ multiplex PCR; TCRdb stores in-frame clones only, minus some. The table has tens of thousands of clones, around four fifths seen once. This sequence was found in a man aged 60-69 years with pancreatic cancer. The chain is built from TRBV11-2 and TRBJ2-7; weak D call: TRBD1 (5 bases). The source material was peripheral blood, sampled from a patient treated with proton-based radiotherapy. The CDR3 coding sequence is TGTGCCAGCAGCTTATACCCCCAACAGGCAGTTACCCTCTACGAGCAGTACTTC. This translates into CASSLYPQQAVTLYEQYF.